The 23 T cell receptor beta chains given below trace back to one sample, sequenced in a study of blood T cell repertoires in COVID-19. Profiling relied on immunoSEQ multiplex PCR, and the TCRdb table lists in-frame clones only, not all of them. The sample contains 150,000 to 200,000 clones, 92% of which appear only once. The sequenced sample was peripheral blood. The origin of the receptors is a man between 25 and 39 years old with COVID-19, enrolled during active disease.

The rearrangement uses TRBV6-6 and TRBJ1-1, with D hard to call. V was shortened by 0 bases and J by 0 bases, with 8 bases between the two germline ends. The CDR3 contains 15 residues. The germline CDR1 and CDR2 sequences are MNHNY and SVGAGI (reference sequence). The CDR3: CASSYSRGMNTEAFF. CDR3 DNA sequence: TGTGCCAGCAGTTACTCCAGAGGCATGAACACTGAAGCTTTCTTT.

CDR3 DNA sequence: TGTGCCAGCCTAAGACAGGCCGCTGGAAACACCATATATTTT. Its translation is CASLRQAAGNTIYF. V gene TRBV28 combines with J gene TRBJ1-3, with a weak D call TRBD1 (6 bases). The V end lost 8 bases, the J end lost 2 bases, and 13 bases lay between the germline ends. The CDR3 consists of 14 residues. Germline-derived CDR1 and CDR2 are MDHEN and SYDVKM. Together with reference TRBV28 and TRBJ1-3, the CDR3 gives the full variable domain: DVKVTQSSRYLVKRTGEKVFLECVQDMDHENMFWYRQDPGLGLRLIYFSYDVKMKEKGDIPEGYSVSREKKERFSLILESASTNQTSMYLCASLRQAAGNTIYFGEGSWLTVV.

The chain employs TRBV5-6 and TRBJ1-1; 10 positions agree with TRBD1. The length of the CDR3 is 18 residues. V shed 4 bases, J shed 4 bases, and the junction held 16 bases outside the gene matches. Germline CDR1 and CDR2: SGHDT and YYEEEE. CDR3 residues: CASSGFPGQGTSSTEAFF. CDR3 coding DNA: TGTGCCAGCAGCGGATTTCCGGGACAGGGGACCTCTAGCACTGAAGCTTTCTTT. Combining the CDR3 with reference TRBV5-6 and TRBJ1-1 gives the whole variable domain DAGVTQSPTHLIKTRGQQVTLRCSPKSGHDTVSWYQQALGQGPQFIFQYYEEEERQRGNFPDRFSGHQFPNYSSELNVNALLLGDSALYLCASSGFPGQGTSSTEAFFGQGTRLTVV.

The chain couples TRBV4-3 to TRBJ1-6, with D possibly TRBD1 on 6 matching bases. CDR3 size: 15 residues. Germline-derived CDR1 and CDR2 are LGHNA and YSLEER. The germline V and J ends were trimmed by 0 bases and 7 bases, with 10 bases remaining between them. CDR3 nucleotide sequence: TGCGCCAGCAGCCAAGATTCAGGGACAAATTCACCCCTCCACTTT. Translating it yields CASSQDSGTNSPLHF.

The chain links TRBV27 to TRBJ1-1; D is unresolved. Trimming shortened V by 6 bases and J by 8 bases, and 10 bases separated the two germline ends. The CDR3 runs to 11 residues. The germline gives CDR1 MNHEY, CDR2 SMNVEV (reference sequence). The CDR3 loop reads CASRTTQEAFF. The DNA of the CDR3 is TGTGCCAGCAGAACCACACAGGAAGCTTTCTTT.

The chain joins TRBV28 to TRBJ1-4; D is perhaps TRBD1 (5 bases). V was clipped by 3 bases and J by 5 bases, with 10 bases between them. Germline loops: CDR1 MDHEN, CDR2 SYDVKM. The CDR3 loop spans 14 amino acids. The CDR3 reads CASSFREGNEKLFF. The DNA for the CDR3 is TGTGCCAGCAGTTTCAGGGAAGGGAATGAAAAACTGTTTTTT.

J is TRBJ2-2 and V is TRBV12-3 or TRBV12-4; maybe TRBD1 (5 bases). V lost 5 bases, J lost 5 bases, and 9 bases lay in between. The CDR3 covers 13 residues. The CDR3 spells CASSPRQTGELFF. The CDR3 nucleotides read TGTGCCAGCAGTCCACGACAGACCGGGGAGCTGTTTTTT.

This chain connects TRBV4-3 to TRBJ1-5; D is ambiguous. This CDR3 has 15 residues. The V gene lost 0 bases and the J gene lost 2 bases, with 8 bases spanning the gap. The germline CDR1 and CDR2 sequences are LGHNA and YSLEER. CDR3 protein: CASSQDFPGNQPQHF. CDR3 sequence (DNA): TGCGCCAGCAGCCAAGATTTCCCAGGCAATCAGCCCCAGCATTTT.

This clone came up once. The chain carries TRBV14 and TRBJ1-1, with 10 bases fitting TRBD1. The CDR3 runs 14 residues. Germline values: CDR1 SGHDN, CDR2 FVKESK. V was clipped by 5 bases and J by 4 bases; unmatched bases: 4. The CDR3 reads CASSSRTGGTEAFF. The DNA of the CDR3 is TGTGCCAGCAGCTCCAGGACAGGGGGCACTGAAGCTTTCTTT. Based on the CDR3 plus reference TRBV14 and TRBJ1-1, the full variable domain is EAGVTQFPSHSVIEKGQTVTLRCDPISGHDNLYWYRRVMGKEIKFLLHFVKESKQDESGMPNNRFLAERTGGTYSTLKVQPAELEDSGVYFCASSSRTGGTEAFFGQGTRLTVV.

The genes are TRBV2 and TRBJ2-2; 7 bases are shared with TRBD1. The CDR3 is made up of 14 amino acids. After removal of 6 bases from V and 0 bases from J, the junction contained 1 base not matched to a gene. Germline values: CDR1 SNHLY, CDR2 FYNNEI. The CDR3 bases are TGTGCCAGCAGAGGGACAGCGAACACCGGGGAGCTGTTTTTT. It encodes CASRGTANTGELFF.

The chain employs TRBV7-8 and TRBJ2-7; TRBD1 matches at 11 bases. V trimming: 4 bases; J trimming: 7 bases; junction bases outside the gene matches: 6. Germline V lookup: CDR1 SGHVS, CDR2 FQNEAQ. The CDR3 extends over 14 amino acids. CDR3 in amino acids: CASSSRDRGGEQYF. The CDR3, as DNA: TGTGCCAGCAGCTCCCGGGACAGGGGGGGGGAGCAGTACTTC.

CDR3 nucleotides: TGTGCCAGCAGTGAATGGGGGACAGGCTCGTGGGAGCAGTACTTC. Amino acids: CASSEWGTGSWEQYF. The chain uses TRBV25-1 and TRBJ2-7, with 8 bases aligning to TRBD1. Germline V gene sequence: CDR1 MGHDK, CDR2 SYGVNS. V shed 1 base and J 7 bases; nucleotides not matched to a gene: 9. The CDR3 is 15 amino acids.

This chain connects TRBV6-1 to TRBJ1-1; no definite D call. This CDR3 has 15 amino acids. The V and J ends lost 4 bases and 1 base respectively, with 13 bases between them. CDR1 and CDR2 (germline): MNHNS, SASEGT. The CDR3, as DNA: TGTGCCAGCAGTGGAGCCGGGGTCTCGAACACTGAAGCTTTCTTT. Translated: CASSGAGVSNTEAFF.

The chain employs TRBV21-1 and TRBJ1-1. TRBV21-1 is labeled a pseudogene. The CDR3 is made up of 15 amino acids. CDR3 sequence reads: CASSPHGVEGTEAFF. CDR3 nucleotide sequence: TGTGCCAGCAGCCCCCACGGGGTCGAAGGGACTGAAGCTTTCTTT.

This chain joins TRBV18 and TRBJ1-2; D not resolved. Trimming removed 5 bases at V and 6 bases at J, with 16 bases between. The V gene's germline CDR1 is KGHSH and CDR2 LQKENI. The CDR3 length is 14 residues. CDR3 sequence reads: CASSRGLGSDGYTF. CDR3 DNA sequence: TGTGCCAGCTCAAGAGGGCTGGGGTCGGATGGCTACACCTTC. The full variable domain, with the rest looked up from reference TRBV18 and TRBJ1-2, is NAGVMQNPRHLVRRRGQEARLRCSPMKGHSHVYWYRQLPEEGLKFMVYLQKENIIDESGMPKERFSAEFPKEGPSILRIQQVVRGDSAAYFCASSRGLGSDGYTFGSGTRLTVV.

This clone is judged medium-sized. The rearrangement uses TRBV7-9 and TRBJ1-1; TRBD1 might be the D (5 bases). The ends were cut back, 5 bases at V and 7 bases at J, with 8 bases in the middle. The germline V gene encodes CDR1 SEHNR and CDR2 FQNEAQ (reference sequence). This CDR3 contains 11 residues. CDR3: CASSGDSEAFF. The CDR3 DNA is TGTGCCAGCAGCGGTGACAGTGAAGCTTTCTTT.

This clone was seen only a few times. Other DNA sequences of this sample code for an identical CDR3. The chain recombines TRBV5-4 with TRBJ2-7; 11 nucleotides agree with TRBD2. Germline V gene sequence: CDR1 SGHNT, CDR2 YYREEE (reference sequence). The CDR3 length is 14 residues. V shed 2 bases, J shed 2 bases, and the junction held 0 bases outside the gene matches. The CDR3 sequence is CASSFSGGAYEQYF. In DNA form, the CDR3 reads TGTGCCAGCAGCTTTAGCGGGGGGGCCTACGAGCAGTACTTC.

The chain links TRBV4-3 to TRBJ1-2, with D perhaps matching TRBD1 (6 bases). Per germline, CDR1 LGHNA and CDR2 YSLEER. This CDR3 region has 15 residues. V was clipped by 2 bases and J by 4 bases, with 14 bases between them. The CDR3 here is CASSQLVTGSYGYTF. CDR3 in DNA: TGCGCCAGCAGCCAACTGGTCACAGGGAGCTATGGCTACACCTTC.

The chain links TRBV7-8 to TRBJ2-7; TRBD1 aligns across 10 bases. The CDR3 is 14 amino acids. CDR1 is SGHVS, CDR2 FQNEAQ, per germline. V dropped 5 bases and J dropped 4; count of bases not matched to a gene: 5. The CDR3 loop is CASSRAGQGYEQYF. As DNA, the CDR3 is TGTGCCAGCAGCAGAGCGGGACAGGGGTACGAGCAGTACTTC.

The rearrangement uses TRBV28 and TRBJ2-3; 10 bases fit TRBD1. Germline-derived CDR1 and CDR2 are MDHEN and SYDVKM. This CDR3 contains 15 residues. Trimming took 6 bases from V and 6 from J; bases not matched to a gene: 9. CDR3: CASSLGGTGVDTQYF. CDR3 DNA sequence: TGTGCCAGCAGCTTAGGGGGGACAGGGGTGGATACGCAGTATTTT.

The chain couples TRBV7-3 to TRBJ2-7; 9 bases are shared with TRBD1. The germline CDR1 and CDR2 sequences are SGHTA and FQGTGA. CDR3 length: 14 residues. V gave up 5 bases and J gave up 4 bases; unmatched junction bases: 6. The CDR3 sequence: CASSLNRGPYEQYF. In DNA form, the CDR3 reads TGTGCCAGCAGCCTCAACAGGGGGCCGTACGAGCAGTACTTC. Full variable domain (missing parts from reference TRBV7-3 and TRBJ2-7): GAGVSQTPSNKVTEKGKYVELRCDPISGHTALYWYRQSLGQGPEFLIYFQGTGAADDSGLPNDRFFAVRPEGSVSTLKIQRTERGDSAVYLCASSLNRGPYEQYFGPGTRLTVT.

The chain recombines TRBV7-3 with TRBJ2-5, with D perhaps matching TRBD1 (5 bases). V was pared by 1 base and J by 5 bases, with 11 bases between. The CDR3 has 14 residues. The germline gives CDR1 SGHTA, CDR2 FQGTGA. CDR3 region: CASSLSGASETQYF. In DNA, the CDR3 is TGTGCCAGCAGCTTAAGTGGGGCGTCGGAGACCCAGTACTTC.

The rearrangement joins TRBV5-6 to TRBJ1-2; D possibly corresponds to TRBD1 (5 bases). The V end was cut by 4 bases, the J end by 0 bases, with 10 bases between. The CDR3 length is 14 residues. Germline assignment: CDR1 SGHDT and CDR2 YYEEEE. In nucleotides, the CDR3 is TGTGCCAGCAGCCTAAGACAGTCTAACTATGGCTACACCTTC. Translating gives CASSLRQSNYGYTF.